This T cell receptor (beta chain) is from a study of shared clonotypes between healthy human individuals. Study-level points and caveats: Expectations were that clonotype sharing among donors would be affected by sequencing depth. Donor scarcity curtailed the genetic and exposure-history diversity represented herein.

To note about this clone: Its antigen remains unidentified.

Repertoires were generated with immunoSEQ multiplex PCR, while TCRdb's copy carries only in-frame clones and drops some. Of 190,000 or so clones listed, 65% to 80% are singletons. CDR3 length: 17 amino acids. Germline V gene lookup returns CDR1 LNHDA and CDR2 SQIVND (reference sequence). With 4 bases clipped from V and 3 bases from J, the junction kept 10 bases outside the gene matches. V and J are TRBV19 and TRBJ2-1; 9 bases agree with TRBD2. The origin of this receptor is a man aged 30 to 45 in good health. Sequenced: memory CD4+ T cells sorted from blood. The subset was: CD45RA-negative fraction. CDR3 nucleotide sequence: TGTGCCAGTAGTAAACCAAGGACTAGCGAGAACTACAATGAGCAGTTCTTC. Translating it yields CASSKPRTSENYNEQFF.